The source of this T cell receptor (beta chain) is a study of molecular identifiers for immune sequencing clone quantification. The CDR3 contains 14 residues. Looked up from germline, CDR1 is MNHEY and CDR2 is SMNVEV (reference sequence). V lost 10 bases to trimming and J lost 0 bases, with 12 bases between them. As previously described, bulk TCR libraries were made using listed TCR primers. TCRdb fed the PCR reads into MiXCR, producing one record per CDR3 protein. In the table there are approximately 550,000 distinct CDR3 sequences, around 23% of which are singletons. Sequencing input: naive CD8+ T cells from blood, with Jurkat cell RNA spiked in. Stated subset: FACS-sorted CD8+CD4-CCR7+CD45RA+ naive T cells. The TCR was taken from a human donor in good health. Some libraries in this study had Jurkat cell RNA spiked in. This chain connects TRBV27 to TRBJ2-2, with no clear D. The CDR3 DNA reads TGTGCCACTAAGGGATTAGCGAACACCGGGGAGCTGTTTTTT. Its translation is CATKGLANTGELFF.